The present entry profiles one T cell receptor (beta chain) with its context. These data come from a study of blood T cell repertoires in COVID-19. The CDR3 is 14 residues long. The V gene end was trimmed by 6 bases and the J gene end by 5 bases; junction bases not matched to a gene: 5. Per the germline V gene, CDR1 is MDHEN and CDR2 is SYDVKM. Data came from immunoSEQ multiplex PCR; TCRdb stores just in-frame clones and leaves some out. The sample has 150,000 to 200,000 clones, 89% seen once. Individuals drawn from approximately 22 US areas were about 18 to 100 years old. Recovered Cohort 3 donors showed two negative PCRs, clearance, or symptom resolution.

The receptor comes from a woman aged 18-29 years who had recovered from COVID-19. The source material was PBMCs or T cells enriched from blood (not recorded which). The chain recombines TRBV28 with TRBJ2-7; 12 bases are a match to TRBD1. CDR3 region: CASSPGTGGNEQYF. The CDR3 bases are TGTGCCAGCAGCCCCGGGACAGGGGGCAACGAGCAGTACTTC.